This T cell receptor (beta chain) came from a study of blood T cells in healthy people across ages. V trimming: 4 bases; J trimming: 10 bases; junction bases outside the gene matches: 11. The germline V gene encodes CDR1 SGDLS and CDR2 YYNGEE. The CDR3 extends over 15 amino acids. Combining a sample-barcoded 5' primer with a J-beta primer mix, a second PCR ran for roughly 7 to 11 cycles. TCRdb analysed the 5' RACE reads with MiXCR anew, one entry per CDR3 protein. The sample has about 640,000 distinct CDR3 sequences, 45% to 65% seen once; the top ten hold over 30%. This sequence was found in a man aged 55-75 years in good health. This sequence joins TRBV9 and TRBJ2-1, with 10 positions matching TRBD2. Sequencing used blood. CDR3 region: CASSLSGGASQEQFF. For the CDR3, the DNA is TGTGCCAGCAGCCTCAGCGGGGGGGCGAGTCAGGAGCAGTTCTTC.